Following are 17 T cell receptor beta chains from one sample sequenced in a study of blood T cell repertoires in COVID-19. The repertoire was sequenced with immunoSEQ multiplex PCR; TCRdb's copy has only in-frame clones and lacks some. The table lists around 280,000 clones, under 90% of them singletons. Sequencing used PBMCs or T cells enriched from blood (not recorded which). The receptors derive from a middle-aged woman who had recovered from COVID-19.

This clone was detected once. V gene TRBV6-6 combines with J gene TRBJ1-6; 7 bases line up with TRBD1. CDR1 and CDR2 (germline): MNHNY, SVGAGI (reference sequence). This CDR3 has 13 amino acids. Unmatched junction bases numbered 6, after V lost 6 bases and J lost 10 bases. The CDR3 region has the DNA TGTGCCAGCAGCGACAGGGTGGAGTCACCCCTCCACTTT. Translation gives CASSDRVESPLHF.

The J gene is TRBJ1-2, the V gene TRBV18; D is ambiguous. CDR3 length: 15 residues. Trimming removed 4 bases from V and 1 base from J, with 13 bases in between. From germline, CDR1 is KGHSH and CDR2 LQKENI. For the CDR3, the DNA is TGTGCCAGCTCACTCACAGAGTTTGATAACTATGGCTACACCTTC. Protein product: CASSLTEFDNYGYTF.

The V call is TRBV5-1, the J call TRBJ2-3; D gene uncertain. Germline V gene sequence: CDR1 SGHRS, CDR2 YFSETQ. CDR3 length equals 15 residues. V was cut by 0 bases and J by 2 bases, with 10 bases left in between. The CDR3 nucleotides read TGCGCCAGCAGCTTGGCGGAGATACACACAGATACGCAGTATTTT. Protein sequence: CASSLAEIHTDTQYF.

This clone was seen a few times. The chain joins TRBV2 to TRBJ1-1; D gene ambiguous. The CDR3 loop spans 11 amino acids. Germline CDR1 reads SNHLY; CDR2 reads FYNNEI. Trimming took off 6 bases at V and 8 bases at J, with 10 bases between the two ends. The CDR3, as DNA: TGTGCCAGCAGGGATGACGGGGAAGCTTTCTTT. As protein: CASRDDGEAFF.

The gene calls are TRBV5-5 and TRBJ1-1; D gene unclear. Trimming pared 5 bases from V and 2 bases from J, leaving 10 bases between. Germline V CDR1 and CDR2: SGHKS, YYEKEE (reference sequence). CDR3 length: 13 amino acids. The CDR3 sequence is CASSRRDNTEAFF. The DNA for the CDR3 is TGTGCCAGCAGTCGGAGGGATAACACTGAAGCTTTCTTT.

This chain uses TRBV24-1 with TRBJ1-6, with D unresolved. The CDR3 spans 13 residues. V was pared by 9 bases and J by 4 bases, with 9 bases between. Germline lookup yields CDR1 KGHDR and CDR2 SFDVKD. In nucleotides, the CDR3 is TGTGCCACCCCTCCTATGTATAATTCACCCCTCCACTTT. It yields the protein CATPPMYNSPLHF.

The CDR3 nucleotides read TGTGCCAGCAGTGAAATAGCGGGGATTCAAGAGACCCAGTACTTC. This sequence encodes CASSEIAGIQETQYF. The chain has TRBV2 and TRBJ2-5, with 8 bases fitting TRBD2. The CDR3 covers 15 residues. V was pared by 2 bases and J by 2 bases, with 4 bases of the junction left unmatched. The germline CDR1 and CDR2 sequences are SNHLY and FYNNEI.

This chain uses TRBV9 with TRBJ1-3; 10 bases are a match to TRBD1. Unmatched junction bases numbered 6, after V lost 3 bases and J lost 0 bases. Per the germline V gene, CDR1 is SGDLS and CDR2 is YYNGEE. The CDR3 runs 17 residues. In DNA, the CDR3 is TGTGCCAGCAGCGCCGGACAGGGGGAAAGCTCTGGAAACACCATATATTTT. It codes for CASSAGQGESSGNTIYF. Full variable domain (missing parts from reference TRBV9 and TRBJ1-3): DSGVTQTPKHLITATGQRVTLRCSPRSGDLSVYWYQQSLDQGLQFLIQYYNGEERAKGNILERFSAQQFPDLHSELNLSSLELGDSALYFCASSAGQGESSGNTIYFGEGSWLTVV.

The V gene is TRBV6-5, the J gene TRBJ1-1; D is perhaps TRBD1 (5 bases). The CDR3 runs to 13 residues. The ends were cut back, 8 bases at V and 2 bases at J, with 12 bases in the middle. CDR1 is MNHEY and CDR2 is SVGAGI in the germline V gene. The CDR3, as DNA: TGTGCCAGCGGCGGGGCAGCAAACACTGAAGCTTTCTTT. Translating it yields CASGGAANTEAFF.

This chain links TRBV9 with TRBJ1-1; weak D call: TRBD1 (6 bases). CDR1 is SGDLS and CDR2 is YYNGEE in the germline V gene. V was cut by 0 bases and J by 1 base, with 10 bases left in between. The CDR3 totals 15 residues. CDR3 sequence reads: CASSVAGGGNTEAFF. Written as DNA, the CDR3 is TGTGCCAGCAGCGTAGCGGGAGGGGGGAACACTGAAGCTTTCTTT. The full variable domain, in which reference TRBV9 and TRBJ1-1 provide the parts outside the CDR3, is DSGVTQTPKHLITATGQRVTLRCSPRSGDLSVYWYQQSLDQGLQFLIQYYNGEERAKGNILERFSAQQFPDLHSELNLSSLELGDSALYFCASSVAGGGNTEAFFGQGTRLTVV.

The chain uses TRBV18 and TRBJ1-1; maybe TRBD1 (6 bases). The CDR3 contains 15 residues. V lost 6 bases, J lost 4 bases, and 18 bases lay in between. In germline, CDR1 is KGHSH, CDR2 LQKENI. The CDR3: CASSPRDTRATEAFF. The CDR3 nucleotides are TGTGCCAGCTCCCCGAGGGACACTCGTGCCACTGAAGCTTTCTTT. Variable domain in full (rest from reference TRBV18 and TRBJ1-1): NAGVMQNPRHLVRRRGQEARLRCSPMKGHSHVYWYRQLPEEGLKFMVYLQKENIIDESGMPKERFSAEFPKEGPSILRIQQVVRGDSAAYFCASSPRDTRATEAFFGQGTRLTVV.

V and J are TRBV5-1 and TRBJ2-7; D remains ambiguous. Trimming shortened V by 0 bases and J by 4 bases, and 8 bases separated the two germline ends. The CDR3 sequence is 13 residues long. Germline CDR1 is SGHRS and CDR2 is YFSETQ. The CDR3 here is CASSLAADYEQYF. The CDR3 DNA is TGCGCCAGCAGCTTGGCCGCGGATTACGAGCAGTACTTC. The full variable domain, its missing parts supplied by reference TRBV5-1 and TRBJ2-7, is KAGVTQTPRYLIKTRGQQVTLSCSPISGHRSVSWYQQTPGQGLQFLFEYFSETQRNKGNFPGRFSGRQFSNSRSEMNVSTLELGDSALYLCASSLAADYEQYFGPGTRLTVT.

The V gene is TRBV19, the J gene TRBJ2-5; 13 nucleotides match TRBD2. The germline V gene has CDR1 LNHDA and CDR2 SQIVND (reference sequence). The V and J ends lost 4 bases and 6 bases, in that order; junction bases with no gene match: 17. CDR3 length: 19 residues. The DNA for the CDR3 is TGTGCCAGTAGTAATCTCGGACTCGCGACTAGCGGGAGGAGGCAGACCCAGTACTTC. Translation gives CASSNLGLATSGRRQTQYF.

This chain connects TRBV20-1 to TRBJ2-1; D may be TRBD2 (5 bases). V was trimmed by 3 bases and J by 9 bases, leaving 15 bases between them. The V gene's germline CDR1 is DFQATT and CDR2 SNEGSKA (reference sequence). This CDR3 spans 13 amino acids. For the CDR3, the DNA is TGCAGTGCTAGTCCGACTAATAAAATTGAGCAGTTCTTC. Its protein is CSASPTNKIEQFF.

This clone was observed once. The CDR3: CASRYRGGAGNTIYF. CDR3 in DNA: TGTGCCAGCAGATACAGGGGAGGAGCTGGAAACACCATATATTTT. V usage is TRBV6-5 and J usage is TRBJ1-3; TRBD1 matches at 7 bases. Germline CDR1 MNHEY, CDR2 SVGAGI. The CDR3 runs to 15 residues. Trimming took 6 bases from V and 2 from J; bases not matched to a gene: 7.

The rearrangement joins TRBV19 to TRBJ2-1; 7 bases are shared with TRBD2. This CDR3 region has 15 residues. J gave up 6 bases and V 1 base, and 6 bases lay outside the gene matches. CDR1 LNHDA and CDR2 SQIVND come from the germline V gene (reference sequence). The CDR3 sequence is CASSIGGSPPNEQFF. As DNA, the CDR3 is TGTGCCAGTAGTATAGGCGGGAGCCCGCCCAATGAGCAGTTCTTC.

There are a few counts of this clone. This sequence joins TRBV5-1 and TRBJ2-7; 11 bases match TRBD2. V shed 1 base, J shed 5 bases, and the junction held 8 bases outside the gene matches. Per germline, CDR1 SGHRS and CDR2 YFSETQ. This CDR3 has 16 residues. Here the CDR3 DNA reads TGCGCCAGCAGCTTGCCCCTAGCGGGAGGTCCCGACGAGCAGTACTTC. Residues: CASSLPLAGGPDEQYF.